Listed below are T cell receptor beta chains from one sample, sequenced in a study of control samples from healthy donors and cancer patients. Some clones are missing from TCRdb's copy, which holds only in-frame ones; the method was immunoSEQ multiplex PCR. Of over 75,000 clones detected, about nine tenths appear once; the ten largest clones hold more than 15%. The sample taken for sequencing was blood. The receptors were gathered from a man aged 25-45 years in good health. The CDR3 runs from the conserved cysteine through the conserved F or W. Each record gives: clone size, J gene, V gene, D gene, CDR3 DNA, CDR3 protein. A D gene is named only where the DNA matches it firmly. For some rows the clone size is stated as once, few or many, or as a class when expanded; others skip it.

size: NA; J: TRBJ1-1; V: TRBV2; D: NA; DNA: TGTGCCAGCAGTGGGGCGGCGGACACTGAAGCTTTCTTT; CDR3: CASSGAADTEAFF
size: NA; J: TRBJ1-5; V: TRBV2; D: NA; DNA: TGTGCCAGCGGGGCTGAAAGCAATCAGCCCCAGCATTTT; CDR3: CASGAESNQPQHF
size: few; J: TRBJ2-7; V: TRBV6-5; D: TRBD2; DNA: TGTGCCAGCAACGATCCAACTAGCGGGAGCGGAGAGCAGTACTTC; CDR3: CASNDPTSGSGEQYF
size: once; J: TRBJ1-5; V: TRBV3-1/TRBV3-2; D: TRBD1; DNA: TGTGCCGGCAGCCAAGCAGGGGGCCATCAGCCCCAGCATTTT; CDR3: CAGSQAGGHQPQHF
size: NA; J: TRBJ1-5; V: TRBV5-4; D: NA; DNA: TGTGCCAGCAGCCTCTCTGGGGGCCAGCCCCAGCATTTT; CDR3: CASSLSGGQPQHF
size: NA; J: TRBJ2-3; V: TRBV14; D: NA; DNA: TGTGCCAGCACTCTCGGTTCCACAGATACGCAGTATTTT; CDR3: CASTLGSTDTQYF
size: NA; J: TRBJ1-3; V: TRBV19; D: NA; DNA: TGTGCCAGTAGTATAGCAGGCCACCACTCTGGAAACACCATATATTTT; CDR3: CASSIAGHHSGNTIYF
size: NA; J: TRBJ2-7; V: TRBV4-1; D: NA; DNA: TGCGCCAGCAGCCCGAGGGGAGTCGAACCCTACGAGCAGTACTTC; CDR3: CASSPRGVEPYEQYF
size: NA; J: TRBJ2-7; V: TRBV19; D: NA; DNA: TGTGCCAGTAGTATAGCGGCGAGCTCCTACGAGCAGTACTTC; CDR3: CASSIAASSYEQYF
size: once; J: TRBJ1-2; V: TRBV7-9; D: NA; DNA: TGTGCCAGCAGCCAGGGGAACGGTGGCTACACCTTC; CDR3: CASSQGNGGYTF
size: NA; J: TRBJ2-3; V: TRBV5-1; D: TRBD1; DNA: TGCGCCAGCCTCCGGGACAGGGGCACAGATACGCAGTATTTT; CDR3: CASLRDRGTDTQYF
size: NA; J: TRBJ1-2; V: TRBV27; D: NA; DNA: TGTGCCAGCACCCCGTCTGGGACCCGGCGCCTATATGGCTACACCTTC; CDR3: CASTPSGTRRLYGYTF
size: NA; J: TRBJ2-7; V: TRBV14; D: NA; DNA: TGTGCCAGCAGCCAAGATCCCCCGACAGGCTTTCCCTACGAGCAGTACTTC; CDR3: CASSQDPPTGFPYEQYF
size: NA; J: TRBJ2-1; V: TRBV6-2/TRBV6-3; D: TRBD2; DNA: TGTGCCAGCAGTTATTCTAGCGGGAGGAGCTCCTACAATGAGCAGTTCTTC; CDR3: CASSYSSGRSSYNEQFF
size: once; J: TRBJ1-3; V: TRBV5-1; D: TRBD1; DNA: TGCGCCAGCAGCATGACAGGGGATGGAAACACCATATATTTT; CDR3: CASSMTGDGNTIYF
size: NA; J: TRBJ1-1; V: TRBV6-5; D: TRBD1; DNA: TGTGCCAGCAGTTACTCGATTACAGGGGGGACTGAAGCTTTCTTT; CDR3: CASSYSITGGTEAFF
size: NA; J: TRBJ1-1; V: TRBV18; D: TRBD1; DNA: TGTGCCAGCTCACCAGAGGCAGGGGGCAGGACTGAAGCTTTCTTT; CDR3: CASSPEAGGRTEAFF
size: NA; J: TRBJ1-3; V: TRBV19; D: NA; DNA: TGTGCCAGTAGGCGTCCGGGACGCCGCCTCTCTGGAAACACCATATATTTT; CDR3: CASRRPGRRLSGNTIYF
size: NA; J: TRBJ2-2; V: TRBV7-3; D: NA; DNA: TGTGCCAGCAGCTTATCCGGGGTCACCGGGGAGCTGTTTTTT; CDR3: CASSLSGVTGELFF
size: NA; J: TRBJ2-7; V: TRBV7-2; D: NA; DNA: TGTGCCAGCAGCTTAGGGCAGGGAGGACCCTACGAGCAGTACTTC; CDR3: CASSLGQGGPYEQYF
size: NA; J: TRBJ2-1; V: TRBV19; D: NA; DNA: TGTGCCAGTAGTATCCGGGACATTGACAATGAGCAGTTCTTC; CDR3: CASSIRDIDNEQFF
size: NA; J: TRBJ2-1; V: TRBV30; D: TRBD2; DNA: TGTGCCTGGAGAAAAACTAGCGGGGGGGGCGAGCAGTTCTTC; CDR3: CAWRKTSGGGEQFF
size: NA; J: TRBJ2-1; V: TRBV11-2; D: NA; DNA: TGTGCCAGCAGCTCGATATGGGAGATCGGCAATGAGCAGTTCTTC; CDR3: CASSSIWEIGNEQFF
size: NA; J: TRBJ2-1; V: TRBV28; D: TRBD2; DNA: TGTGCCAGCTTTGAGCGGGGGGAGGACAATGAGCAGTTCTTC; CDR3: CASFERGEDNEQFF